This TCR beta chain was identified in a study of blood T cell repertoires in COVID-19. Study in general: Some COVID-19 samples were acute and others convalescent; all came from the United States, Italy and Spain. PBMCs, B-cell-depleted T cells, or T cells were the source of the cDNA or gDNA that made up the material.

The germline CDR1 and CDR2 sequences are MNHEY and SMNVEV (reference sequence). V was cut by 5 bases and J by 3 bases, with 14 bases left in between. The CDR3 loop spans 14 amino acids. Recruited during active infection, patients (from Seattle) were subsequently followed longitudinally. In the original analysis: By means of reference gene primer amplification, nucleated cell counts were estimated. Some clones are missing from TCRdb's copy, which holds only in-frame ones; the method was immunoSEQ multiplex PCR. V and J calls and clone size follow that table, whereas D and trimming were derived from the DNA. Among around 92,000 clones, 74% were seen once, and the ten largest hold 3% to 4%.

Specimen: peripheral blood. V and J are TRBV27 and TRBJ2-7, with D unresolved. The TCR sequence derives from a man between 65 and 79 years old with COVID-19, enrolled during active disease. The CDR3 region is CASSPAGNVYEQYF. CDR3 sequence (DNA): TGTGCCAGCAGTCCAGCAGGTAATGTCTACGAGCAGTACTTC.